This T cell receptor (beta chain) derives from a study of blood T cells in healthy people across ages. Findings and caveats of the study: Long-lived donors carried more naive CD4+ cells and greater diversity than aged donors. Diversity of TCR beta correlated strongly with naive T cell percentage.

Germline-derived CDR1 and CDR2 are SGHRS and YFSETQ. This CDR3 is 13 amino acids long. V trimming: 3 bases; J trimming: 5 bases; junction bases outside the gene matches: 2. Next came a second PCR, run for about 6 to 12 cycles, which used a sample-barcoded 5' primer along with a J-beta primer mix. TCRdb redid the calling of the 5' RACE reads with MiXCR, one entry per CDR3 protein. In the table there are some 1.8 million distinct CDR3 sequences, about two fifths of which are singletons. Note on this clonotype: No antigen is known for it.

Peripheral blood from each donor was collected in a volume of approximately 10 milliliters. Samples each yielded at least 5 micrograms of total RNA. The sequenced material came from blood. The receptor comes from a human donor in good health. The rearrangement uses TRBV5-1 and TRBJ1-5; 7 positions agree with TRBD1. CDR3 loop: CASSYDRDQPQHF. DNA of the CDR3: TGCGCCAGCAGCTATGACAGGGATCAGCCCCAGCATTTT.